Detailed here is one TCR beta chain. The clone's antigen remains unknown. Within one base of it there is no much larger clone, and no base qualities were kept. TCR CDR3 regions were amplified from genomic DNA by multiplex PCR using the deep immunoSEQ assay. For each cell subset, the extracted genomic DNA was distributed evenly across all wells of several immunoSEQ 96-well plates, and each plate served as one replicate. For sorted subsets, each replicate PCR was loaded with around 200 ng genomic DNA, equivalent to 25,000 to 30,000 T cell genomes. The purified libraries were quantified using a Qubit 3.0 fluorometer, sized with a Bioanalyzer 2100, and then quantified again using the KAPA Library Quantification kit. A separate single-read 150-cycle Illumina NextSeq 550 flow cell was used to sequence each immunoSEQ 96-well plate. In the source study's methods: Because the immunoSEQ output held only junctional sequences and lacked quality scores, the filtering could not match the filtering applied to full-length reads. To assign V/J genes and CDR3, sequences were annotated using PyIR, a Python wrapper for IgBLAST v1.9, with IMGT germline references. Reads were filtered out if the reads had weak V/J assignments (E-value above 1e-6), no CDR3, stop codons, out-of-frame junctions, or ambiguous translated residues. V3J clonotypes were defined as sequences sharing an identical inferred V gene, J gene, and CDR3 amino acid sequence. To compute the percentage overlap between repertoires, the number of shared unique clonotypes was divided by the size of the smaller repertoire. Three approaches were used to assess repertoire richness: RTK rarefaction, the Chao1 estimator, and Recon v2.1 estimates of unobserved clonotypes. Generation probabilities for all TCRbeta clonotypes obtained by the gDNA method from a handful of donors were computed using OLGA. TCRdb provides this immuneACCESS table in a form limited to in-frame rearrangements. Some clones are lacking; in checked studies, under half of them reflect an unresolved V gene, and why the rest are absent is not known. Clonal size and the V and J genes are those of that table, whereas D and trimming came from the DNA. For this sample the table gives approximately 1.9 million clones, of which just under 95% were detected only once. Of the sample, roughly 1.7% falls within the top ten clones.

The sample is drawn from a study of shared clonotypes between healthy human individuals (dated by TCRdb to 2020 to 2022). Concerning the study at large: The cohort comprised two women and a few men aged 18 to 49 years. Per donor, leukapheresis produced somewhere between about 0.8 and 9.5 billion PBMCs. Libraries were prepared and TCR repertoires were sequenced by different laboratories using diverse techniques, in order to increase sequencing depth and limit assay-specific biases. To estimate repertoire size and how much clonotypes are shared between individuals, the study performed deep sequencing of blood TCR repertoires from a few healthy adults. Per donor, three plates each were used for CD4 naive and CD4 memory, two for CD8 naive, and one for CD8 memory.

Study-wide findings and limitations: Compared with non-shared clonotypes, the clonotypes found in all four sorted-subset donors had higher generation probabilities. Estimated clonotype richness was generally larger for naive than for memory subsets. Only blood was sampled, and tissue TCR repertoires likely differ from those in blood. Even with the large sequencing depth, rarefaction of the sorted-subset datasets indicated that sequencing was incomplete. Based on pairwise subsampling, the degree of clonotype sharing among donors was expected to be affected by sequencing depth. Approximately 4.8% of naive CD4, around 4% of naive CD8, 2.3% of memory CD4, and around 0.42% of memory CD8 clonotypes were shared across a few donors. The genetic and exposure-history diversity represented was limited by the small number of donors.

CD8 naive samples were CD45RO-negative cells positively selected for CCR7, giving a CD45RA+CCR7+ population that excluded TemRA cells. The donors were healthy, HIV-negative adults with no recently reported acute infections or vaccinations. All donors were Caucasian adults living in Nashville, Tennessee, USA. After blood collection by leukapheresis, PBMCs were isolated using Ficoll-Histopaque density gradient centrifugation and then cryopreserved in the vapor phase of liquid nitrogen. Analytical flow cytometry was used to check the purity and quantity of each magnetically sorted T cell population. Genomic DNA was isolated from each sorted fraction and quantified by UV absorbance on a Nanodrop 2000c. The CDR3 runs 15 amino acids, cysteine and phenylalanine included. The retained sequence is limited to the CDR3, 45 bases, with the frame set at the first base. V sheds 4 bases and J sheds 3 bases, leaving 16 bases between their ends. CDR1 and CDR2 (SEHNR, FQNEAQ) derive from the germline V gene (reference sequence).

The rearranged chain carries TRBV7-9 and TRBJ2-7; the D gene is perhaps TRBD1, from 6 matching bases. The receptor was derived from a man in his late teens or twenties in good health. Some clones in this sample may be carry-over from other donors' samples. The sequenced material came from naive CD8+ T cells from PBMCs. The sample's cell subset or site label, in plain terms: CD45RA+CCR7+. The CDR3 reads CASSYARGRGYEQYF. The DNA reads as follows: TGTGCCAGCAGCTACGCCCGGGGCAGGGGCTACGAGCAGTACTTC.